The clone carrying this TCR beta chain has only a few counts. This record comes from a study of blood T cells in healthy people across ages. Alongside a J-beta primer mix, a sample-barcoded 5' primer served in a second PCR lasting about 6 to 12 cycles. TCRdb passed the 5' RACE reads through MiXCR, listing each CDR3 protein once. The sample has roughly 1.5 million distinct CDR3 sequences; 42% are singletons. This CDR3 region has 15 residues. The V and J ends lost 5 bases and 0 bases respectively, with 11 bases between them. The clonotype was recovered from a woman younger than 35 in good health. The sample taken for sequencing was blood. V and J are TRBV12-3 or TRBV12-4 and TRBJ1-5; no clear D. The DNA of the CDR3 is TGTGCCAGCAGTATCGGGCCTTATAGCAATCAGCCCCAGCATTTT. Translating it yields CASSIGPYSNQPQHF.